The source of this T cell receptor beta chain is a study of shared clonotypes between healthy human individuals. Measured with immunoSEQ multiplex PCR; TCRdb has only the in-frame clones, and not every one. This sample has millions of clones, with about 94% found just once. Terminally differentiated effector memory CD45RA+ cells were excluded from the naive CD8 cells, which were CD45RO-negative and positively selected for CCR7. The CDR3 has 13 residues. V shed 0 bases and J shed 8 bases, with 9 bases lying between them. Germline CDR1 SGHRS, CDR2 YFSETQ. Details on this clone: The antigen is unknown.

Overall study results and limits: The study found approximately 5% of naive CD4 clonotypes shared across a few donors.

Material for sequencing was naive CD8+ T cells sorted from blood. This sequence was found in a man between 18 and 29 years old in good health. The chain is built from TRBV5-1 and TRBJ2-1; D perhaps matches TRBD2 (5 bases). DNA of the CDR3: TGCGCCAGCAGCTTGGCGGGGTGGGATGAGCAGTTCTTC. Its protein is CASSLAGWDEQFF.